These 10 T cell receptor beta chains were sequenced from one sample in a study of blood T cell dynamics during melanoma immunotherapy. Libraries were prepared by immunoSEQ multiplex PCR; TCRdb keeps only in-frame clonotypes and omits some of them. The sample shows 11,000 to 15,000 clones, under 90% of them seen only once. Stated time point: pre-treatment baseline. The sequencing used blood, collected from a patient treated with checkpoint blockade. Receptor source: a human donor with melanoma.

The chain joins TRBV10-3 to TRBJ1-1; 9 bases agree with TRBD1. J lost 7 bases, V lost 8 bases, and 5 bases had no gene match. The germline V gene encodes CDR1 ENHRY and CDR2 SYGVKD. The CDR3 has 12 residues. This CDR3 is CAIEQGAGEAFF. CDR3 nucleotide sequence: TGTGCCATCGAACAGGGGGCTGGTGAAGCTTTCTTT.

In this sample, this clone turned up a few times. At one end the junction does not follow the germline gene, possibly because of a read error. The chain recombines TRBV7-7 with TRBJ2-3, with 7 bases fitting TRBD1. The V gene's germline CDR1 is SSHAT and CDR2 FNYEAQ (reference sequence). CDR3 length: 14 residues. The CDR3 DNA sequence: TGTGCTAGCAGCCCCAGGGGGAGCACAGATACGCAGTATTTT. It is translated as CASSPRGSTDTQYF.

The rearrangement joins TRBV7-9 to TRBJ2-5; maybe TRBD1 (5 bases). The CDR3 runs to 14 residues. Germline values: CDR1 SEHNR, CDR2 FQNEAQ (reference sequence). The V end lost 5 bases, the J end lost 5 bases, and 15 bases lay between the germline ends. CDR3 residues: CASSPDAGPETQYF. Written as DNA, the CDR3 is TGTGCCAGCAGCCCGGACGCAGGGCCGGAGACCCAGTACTTC.

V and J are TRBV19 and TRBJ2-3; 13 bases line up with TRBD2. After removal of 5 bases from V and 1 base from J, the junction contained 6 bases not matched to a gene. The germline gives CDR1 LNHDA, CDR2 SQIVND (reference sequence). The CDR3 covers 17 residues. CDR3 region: CASSHRGTSGGTDTQYF. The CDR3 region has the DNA TGTGCCAGTAGTCACCGCGGGACTAGCGGGGGCACAGATACGCAGTATTTT.

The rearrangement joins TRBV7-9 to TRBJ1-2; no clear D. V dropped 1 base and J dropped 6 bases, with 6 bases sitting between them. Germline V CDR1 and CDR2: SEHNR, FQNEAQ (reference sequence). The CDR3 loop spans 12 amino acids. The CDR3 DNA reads TGTGCCAGCAGCTTAGTAGAGGATGGCTACACCTTC. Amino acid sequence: CASSLVEDGYTF.

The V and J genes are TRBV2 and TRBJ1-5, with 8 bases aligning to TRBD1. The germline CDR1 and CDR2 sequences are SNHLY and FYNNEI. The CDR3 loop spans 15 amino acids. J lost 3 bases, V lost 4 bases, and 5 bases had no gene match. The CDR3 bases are TGTGCCAGCAGTGGGACAGGGAGTATCAATCAGCCCCAGCATTTT. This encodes CASSGTGSINQPQHF.

CDR3 region: CASSLSRETSGNTIYF. CDR3 sequence (DNA): TGTGCCAGCAGCTTATCACGGGAAACCTCTGGAAACACCATATATTTT. The chain has TRBV11-2 and TRBJ1-3, with D unresolved. V shed 2 bases and J shed 0 bases, with 11 bases lying between them. The CDR3 is 16 amino acids. CDR1 and CDR2 (germline): SGHAT, FQNNGV.

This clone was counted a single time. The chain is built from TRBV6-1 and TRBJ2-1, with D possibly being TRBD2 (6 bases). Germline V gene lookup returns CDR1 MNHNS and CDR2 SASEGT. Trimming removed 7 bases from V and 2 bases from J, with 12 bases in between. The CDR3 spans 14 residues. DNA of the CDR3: TGTGCCAGCACTGGGGGGAGCGCCTACAATGAGCAGTTCTTC. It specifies CASTGGSAYNEQFF.

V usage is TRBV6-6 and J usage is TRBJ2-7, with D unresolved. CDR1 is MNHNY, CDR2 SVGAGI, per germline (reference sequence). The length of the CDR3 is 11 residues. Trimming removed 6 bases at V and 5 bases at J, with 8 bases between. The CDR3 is CASSTSNEQYV. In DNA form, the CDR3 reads TGTGCCAGCAGCACGTCTAACGAGCAGTACGTC.

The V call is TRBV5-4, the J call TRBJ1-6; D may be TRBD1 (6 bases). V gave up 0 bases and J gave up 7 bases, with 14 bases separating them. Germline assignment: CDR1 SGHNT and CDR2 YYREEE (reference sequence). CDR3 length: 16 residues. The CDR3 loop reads CASSLAGGGWNSPLHF. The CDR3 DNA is TGTGCCAGCAGCTTGGCCGGCGGGGGCTGGAATTCACCCCTCCACTTT.